This is a list of T cell receptor beta chains from one sample in a study of T-cell memory formation after mild COVID-19. TCRdb analysed the 5' RACE reads with MiXCR anew, one entry per CDR3 protein. The sample has 200,000 or so distinct CDR3 sequences, more than 8% seen once. Material for sequencing was PBMCs or a T cell subset sorted from them (not recorded which). These receptors were obtained from a man between 18 and 29 years old who had mild COVID-19 (a few samples of this study predate the infection). Cell type and time point are not known. CDR3s include the opening cysteine and the closing phenylalanine or tryptophan. D genes are given only for firm matches. Where a row states a size, it is once, few, many or the class of an expanded clone; other rows omit it.

D	size	V	J	CDR3	DNA
.	.	TRBV5-5	TRBJ1-6	CASNFQPDSPLHF	TGTGCCAGCAACTTTCAACCCGATTCACCCCTCCACTTT
.	.	TRBV5-6	TRBJ2-6	CASSFGSGANVLTF	TGTGCCAGCAGCTTTGGCTCTGGGGCCAACGTCCTGACTTTC
.	many	TRBV12-3/TRBV12-4	TRBJ1-3	CASSLGRPNSGNTIYF	TGTGCCAGCAGCCTTGGGAGGCCTAATTCTGGAAACACCATATATTTT
.	few	TRBV3-1	TRBJ1-5	CASSQDPVQPQHF	TGTGCCAGCAGCCAAGATCCAGTTCAGCCCCAGCATTTT
.	few	TRBV7-3	TRBJ1-2	CASSSTAAGGYTF	TGTGCCAGCAGCTCGACAGCGGCTGGGGGCTACACCTTC
.	.	TRBV4-1	TRBJ2-3	CASSQDLRGFGTDTQYF	TGCGCCAGCAGCCAAGATTTACGGGGATTCGGCACAGATACGCAGTATTTT
.	few	TRBV20-1	TRBJ2-2	CSASRSAKTGELFF	TGCAGTGCTAGTCGTAGCGCGAAAACCGGGGAGCTGTTTTTT
.	few	TRBV29-1	TRBJ2-3	CSAGISGTDTQYF	TGCAGCGCCGGGATTTCGGGCACAGATACGCAGTATTTT
.	few	TRBV9	TRBJ2-6	CASSVSGGWSGANVLTF	TGTGCCAGCAGCGTATCCGGGGGCTGGTCTGGGGCCAACGTCCTGACTTTC
TRBD2	many	TRBV29-1	TRBJ2-1	CSVERGGYNEQFF	TGCAGCGTTGAACGGGGGGGCTACAATGAGCAGTTCTTC
.	.	TRBV5-4	TRBJ1-1	CASSLFGQGTGEAFF	TGTGCCAGCAGCTTGTTTGGGCAGGGAACGGGGGAAGCTTTCTTT
TRBD2	.	TRBV5-4	TRBJ2-1	CASSSTGGLVYNEQFF	TGTGCCAGCAGCTCGACCGGCGGACTAGTGTACAATGAGCAGTTCTTC
.	many	TRBV7-2	TRBJ2-1	CASSLWVRGSYNEQFF	TGTGCCAGCAGCTTATGGGTGAGGGGGTCCTACAATGAGCAGTTCTTC
TRBD2	.	TRBV4-3	TRBJ2-3	CASSQGVAGITDTQYF	TGCGCCAGCAGCCAAGGAGTAGCGGGGATCACAGATACGCAGTATTTT
.	few	TRBV20-1	TRBJ2-1	CSGPPLLGSREQFF	TGCAGTGGACCTCCGCTCCTCGGGTCCCGCGAGCAGTTCTTC
TRBD1	.	TRBV25-1	TRBJ2-1	CASSTGQGYNEQFF	TGTGCCAGCAGTACGGGACAGGGGTACAATGAGCAGTTCTTC
.	many	TRBV4-1	TRBJ1-2	CASSHPGRPGLRSGYTF	TGCGCCAGCAGCCACCCCGGGCGGCCGGGACTGAGATCTGGCTACACCTTC
.	few	TRBV2	TRBJ2-7	CASRGRDNYEQYF	TGTGCCAGCAGGGGCCGGGACAACTACGAGCAGTACTTC
.	.	TRBV19	TRBJ2-7	CASSIPPRKFEEQYF	TGTGCCAGTAGTATCCCGCCTCGTAAGTTTGAAGAGCAGTACTTC